This T cell receptor beta chain was sequenced for a study of breast tumors, draining lymph nodes, adjacent tissues. General observations from the study: Compared with basal-like, luminal-like tumors shared significantly more repertoire with nontumor tissue.

Breast cancer patients provided tissue from their axillary draining lymph nodes. TCRdb used MiXCR to reprocess the multiplex PCR reads, holding one entry per CDR3 protein. The table lists about 230,000 distinct CDR3 sequences, roughly 32% of them singletons. Trimming at V came to 5 bases and at J to 7 bases, leaving 11 bases not matched to a gene. Germline V CDR1 and CDR2: MNHEY, SVGAGI. The CDR3 has 16 residues. This clonotype has a count of ten or more. Antigen: not known. One base away lies a much larger clone, so this may be a sequencing read error. The source is a female donor with breast cancer. Some clones in this sample may be carry-over from other donors' samples. The gene calls are TRBV6-5 and TRBJ1-6, with 7 bases that match TRBD1. What was sequenced was axillary lymph node tissue. This CDR3 reads CASSHIGQVGNSPLHF. The CDR3 DNA reads TGTGCCAGCAGTCATATTGGACAGGTCGGAAATTCACCCCTCCACTTT.